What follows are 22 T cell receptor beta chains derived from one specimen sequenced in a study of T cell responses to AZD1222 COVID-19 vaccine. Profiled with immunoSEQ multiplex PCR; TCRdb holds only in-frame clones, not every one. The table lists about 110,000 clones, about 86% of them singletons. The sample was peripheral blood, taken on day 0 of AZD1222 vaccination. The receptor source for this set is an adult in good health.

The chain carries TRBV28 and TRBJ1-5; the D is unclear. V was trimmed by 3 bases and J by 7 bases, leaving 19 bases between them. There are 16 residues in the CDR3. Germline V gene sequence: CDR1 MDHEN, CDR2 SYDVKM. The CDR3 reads CASSFPDTGGHQPQHF. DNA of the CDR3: TGTGCCAGCAGTTTCCCAGACACGGGAGGGCACCAGCCCCAGCATTTT.

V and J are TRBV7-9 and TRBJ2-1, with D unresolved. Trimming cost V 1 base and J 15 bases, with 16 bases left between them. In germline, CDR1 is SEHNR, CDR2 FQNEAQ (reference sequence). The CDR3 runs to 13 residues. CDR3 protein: CASSLDLSGQRFF. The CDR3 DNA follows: TGTGCCAGCAGCTTAGATCTGTCAGGCCAACGGTTCTTC.

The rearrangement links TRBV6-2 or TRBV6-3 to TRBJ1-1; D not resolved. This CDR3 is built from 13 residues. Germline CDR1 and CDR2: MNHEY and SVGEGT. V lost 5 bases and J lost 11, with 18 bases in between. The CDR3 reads CASSATGSKAAFF. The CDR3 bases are TGTGCCAGCAGTGCGACGGGATCCAAGGCGGCTTTCTTT.

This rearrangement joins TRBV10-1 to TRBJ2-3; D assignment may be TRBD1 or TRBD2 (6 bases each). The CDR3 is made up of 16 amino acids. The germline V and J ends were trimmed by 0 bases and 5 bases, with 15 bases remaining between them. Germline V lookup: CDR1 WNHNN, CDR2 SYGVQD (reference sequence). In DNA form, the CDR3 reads TGCGCCAGCAGTGAGTCGAGGCGAGGGGGAGGAGATACGCAGTATTTT. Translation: CASSESRRGGGDTQYF.

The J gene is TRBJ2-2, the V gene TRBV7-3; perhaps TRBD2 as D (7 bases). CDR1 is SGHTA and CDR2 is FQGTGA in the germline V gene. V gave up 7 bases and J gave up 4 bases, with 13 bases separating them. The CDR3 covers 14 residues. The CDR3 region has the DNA TGTGCCAGCAAGCGGGGACATAGCACCGGGGAGCTGTTTTTT. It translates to CASKRGHSTGELFF.

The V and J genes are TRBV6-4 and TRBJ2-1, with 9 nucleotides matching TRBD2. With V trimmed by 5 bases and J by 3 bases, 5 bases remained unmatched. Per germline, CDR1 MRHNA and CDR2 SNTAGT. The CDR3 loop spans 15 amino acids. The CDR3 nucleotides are TGTGCCAGCAGTCAAGCGGGGGGCTACTACAATGAGCAGTTCTTC. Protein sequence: CASSQAGGYYNEQFF.

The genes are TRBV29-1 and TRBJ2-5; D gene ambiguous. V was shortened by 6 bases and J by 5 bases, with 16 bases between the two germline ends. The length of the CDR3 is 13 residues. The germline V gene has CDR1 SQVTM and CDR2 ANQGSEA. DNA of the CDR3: TGCAGCGTAGCGACCACAACCTGGGAGACCCAGTACTTC. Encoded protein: CSVATTTWETQYF.

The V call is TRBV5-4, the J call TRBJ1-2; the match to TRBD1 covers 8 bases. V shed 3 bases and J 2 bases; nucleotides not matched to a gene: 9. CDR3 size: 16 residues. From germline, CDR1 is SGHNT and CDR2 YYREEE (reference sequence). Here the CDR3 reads CASSSPGQDLNYGYTF. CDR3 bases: TGTGCCAGCAGCTCCCCGGGACAGGACTTGAACTATGGCTACACCTTC.

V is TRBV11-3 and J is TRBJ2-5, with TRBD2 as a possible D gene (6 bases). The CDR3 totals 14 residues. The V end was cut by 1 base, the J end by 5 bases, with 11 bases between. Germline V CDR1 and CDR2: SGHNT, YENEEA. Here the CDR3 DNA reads TGTGCCAGCAGCTTAGGAGGAGGGTACGAGACCCAGTACTTC. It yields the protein CASSLGGGYETQYF.

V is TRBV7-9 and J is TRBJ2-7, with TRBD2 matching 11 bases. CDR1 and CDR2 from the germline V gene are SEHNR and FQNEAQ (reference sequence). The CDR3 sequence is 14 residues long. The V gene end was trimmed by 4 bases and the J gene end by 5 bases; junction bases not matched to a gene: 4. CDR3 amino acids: CASSYVAGGNEQYF. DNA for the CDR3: TGTGCCAGCAGCTACGTAGCGGGGGGGAACGAGCAGTACTTC.

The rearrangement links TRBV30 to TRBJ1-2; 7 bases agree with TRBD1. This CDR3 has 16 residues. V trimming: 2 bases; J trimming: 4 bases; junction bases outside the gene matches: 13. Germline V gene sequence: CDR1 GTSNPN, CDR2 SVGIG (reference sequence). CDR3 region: CAWSLPSTGIGYGYTF. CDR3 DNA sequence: TGTGCCTGGAGTCTACCCTCGACAGGGATCGGCTATGGCTACACCTTC.

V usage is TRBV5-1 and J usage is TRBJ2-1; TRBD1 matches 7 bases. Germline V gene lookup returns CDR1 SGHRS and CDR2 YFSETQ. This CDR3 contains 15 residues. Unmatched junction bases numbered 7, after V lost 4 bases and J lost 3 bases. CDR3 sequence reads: CASSPTGTDYNEQFF. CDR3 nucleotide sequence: TGCGCCAGCAGCCCTACCGGGACAGACTACAATGAGCAGTTCTTC.

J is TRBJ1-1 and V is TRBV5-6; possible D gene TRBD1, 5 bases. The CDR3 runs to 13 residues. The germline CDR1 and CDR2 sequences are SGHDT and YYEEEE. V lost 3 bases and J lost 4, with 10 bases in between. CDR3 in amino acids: CASSSDTSTEAFF. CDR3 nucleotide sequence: TGTGCCAGCAGCTCGGACACCAGCACTGAAGCTTTCTTT.

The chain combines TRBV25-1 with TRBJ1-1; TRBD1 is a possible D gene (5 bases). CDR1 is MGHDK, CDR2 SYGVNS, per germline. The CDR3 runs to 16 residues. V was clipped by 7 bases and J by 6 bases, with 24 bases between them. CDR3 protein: CASMNVMGGETSEAFF. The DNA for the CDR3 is TGTGCCAGCATGAATGTAATGGGAGGGGAGACATCTGAAGCTTTCTTT.

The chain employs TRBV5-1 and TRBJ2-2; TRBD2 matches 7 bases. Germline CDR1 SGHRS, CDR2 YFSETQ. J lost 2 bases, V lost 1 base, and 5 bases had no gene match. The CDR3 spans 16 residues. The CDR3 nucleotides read TGCGCCAGCAGCTTGCACCCGGGGGGTAACACCGGGGAGCTGTTTTTT. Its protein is CASSLHPGGNTGELFF.

CDR3 DNA sequence: TGTGCCAGCAGCCAACTGGGGGGAAAGAGCAAAGAGACCCAGTACTTC. Protein sequence: CASSQLGGKSKETQYF. V gene TRBV3-1 (or the pseudogene TRBV3-2) combines with J gene TRBJ2-5; possibly TRBD2 for D (6 bases). CDR3 length: 16 residues. The ends were cut back, 2 bases at V and 3 bases at J, with 16 bases in the middle. Germline V gene sequence: CDR1 LGHDT, CDR2 YNNKEL (reference sequence).

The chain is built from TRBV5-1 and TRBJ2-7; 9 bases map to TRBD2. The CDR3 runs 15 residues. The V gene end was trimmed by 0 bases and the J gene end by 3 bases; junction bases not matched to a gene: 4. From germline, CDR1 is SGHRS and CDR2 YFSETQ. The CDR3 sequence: CASSLGTSAYYEQYF. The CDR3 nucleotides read TGCGCCAGCAGCTTGGGGACTAGCGCATACTACGAGCAGTACTTC. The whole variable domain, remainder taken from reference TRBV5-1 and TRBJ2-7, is KAGVTQTPRYLIKTRGQQVTLSCSPISGHRSVSWYQQTPGQGLQFLFEYFSETQRNKGNFPGRFSGRQFSNSRSEMNVSTLELGDSALYLCASSLGTSAYYEQYFGPGTRLTVT.

The CDR3 DNA follows: TGTGCCAGCAGCTTCACACCGAGCACAGATACGCAGTATTTT. This translates into CASSFTPSTDTQYF. V gene TRBV5-4 combines with J gene TRBJ2-3; no reliable D call. CDR3 length: 14 residues. V gave up 2 bases and J gave up 0 bases, with 7 bases separating them. Germline CDR1 and CDR2: SGHNT and YYREEE (reference sequence).

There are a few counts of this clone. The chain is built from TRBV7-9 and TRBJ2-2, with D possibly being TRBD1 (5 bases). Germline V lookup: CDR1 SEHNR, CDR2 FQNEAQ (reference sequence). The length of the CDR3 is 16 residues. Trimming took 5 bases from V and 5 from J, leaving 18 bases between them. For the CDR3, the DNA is TGTGCCAGCAGCCCCCTCCGCCTGGGGCTGACCGGGGAGCTGTTTTTT. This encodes CASSPLRLGLTGELFF.

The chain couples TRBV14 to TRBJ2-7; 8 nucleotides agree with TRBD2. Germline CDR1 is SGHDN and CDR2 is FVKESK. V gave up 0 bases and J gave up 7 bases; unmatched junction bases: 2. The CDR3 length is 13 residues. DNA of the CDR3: TGTGCCAGCAGCCAAGAAGCGGGGGTTGAGCAGTACTTC. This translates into CASSQEAGVEQYF.

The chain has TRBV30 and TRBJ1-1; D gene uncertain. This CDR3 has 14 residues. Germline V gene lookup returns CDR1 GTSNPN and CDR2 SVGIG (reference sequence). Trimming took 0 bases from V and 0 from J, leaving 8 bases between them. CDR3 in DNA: TGTGCCTGGAGTGTTATGACACTGAACACTGAAGCTTTCTTT. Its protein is CAWSVMTLNTEAFF.

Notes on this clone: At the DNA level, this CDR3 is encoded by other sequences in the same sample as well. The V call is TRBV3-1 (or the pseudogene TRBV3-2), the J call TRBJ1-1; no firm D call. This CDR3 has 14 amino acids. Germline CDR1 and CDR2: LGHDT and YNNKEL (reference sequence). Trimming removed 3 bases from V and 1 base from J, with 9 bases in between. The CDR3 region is CASSQGRTNTEAFF. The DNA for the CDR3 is TGTGCCAGCAGCCAGGGTAGGACGAACACTGAAGCTTTCTTT.